This T cell receptor (beta chain) originates from a study of blood T cells in healthy people across ages. Study-wide findings and caveats: Researchers judged that diversity estimates from one million T cells fell short of true values.

This clonotype was seen a few times. Its antigen is still unknown. Deletions cut 0 bases from V and 3 bases from J, with 12 bases between. This CDR3 is 15 amino acids long. Germline CDR1 reads MNHEY; CDR2 reads SVGAGI. It was with a sample-barcoded 5' primer and a J-beta primer mix that a second PCR of about 6 to 12 cycles was run. TCRdb reprocessed the 5' RACE reads with MiXCR, giving one entry per CDR3 protein. The sample contains about 730,000 distinct CDR3 sequences, more than 40% of which appear only once. V and J are TRBV6-5 and TRBJ2-7; perhaps TRBD1 as D (5 bases). Sequencing input: blood. The receptor comes from a woman between 55 and 75 years old in good health. The CDR3 loop reads CASSYSVGRGYEQYF. In nucleotides, the CDR3 is TGTGCCAGCAGTTACTCGGTAGGAAGGGGCTACGAGCAGTACTTC.